This section outlines one TCR beta chain sequence together with its context. Graft material was processed, releasing intraepithelial and lamina propria lymphocytes. Measured with immunoSEQ multiplex PCR; TCRdb has only the in-frame clones, and not every one. Here the sample spans tens of thousands of clones, around 90% being singletons. This record belongs to a study of graft-versus-host responses after intestinal transplantation. Trimming removed 6 bases at V and 3 bases at J, with 14 bases between. This CDR3 comprises 14 residues. CDR1 and CDR2 from the germline V gene are MNHEY and SVGAGI. The sample consisted of ileum tissue, taken around 350 days after transplant. The gene calls are TRBV6-5 and TRBJ1-1, with D possibly being TRBD1 (5 bases). The sequence was collected from a human patient who received an intestinal transplant, so some T cells may come from the graft donor. The CDR3 coding sequence is TGTGCCAGCAGAACCTCTGGGGGGGACACTGAAGCTTTCTTT. This translates into CASRTSGGDTEAFF.